This T cell receptor (beta chain) was sequenced during a study of regulatory T cells in long-lasting Graves disease. Study observations and caveats: Among persistent patients, a larger number of public clonotypes were shared (approximately 3,000) than among newly diagnosed patients (approximately 970).

Trimming pared 1 base from V and 8 bases from J, leaving 9 bases between. CDR3 length: 12 residues. Looked up from germline, CDR1 is SGHRS and CDR2 is YFSETQ. This clonotype was observed a few times. Its antigen is undetermined. Both iRepertoire HTBI primers and Arm-PCR of CDR3 regions were used to build the TCR beta libraries. From the multiplex PCR reads, TCRdb called clonotypes with MiXCR, one entry per CDR3 protein. Among about half a million distinct CDR3 sequences listed, around 12% were seen once. Time point denoted: newly diagnosed GD, antithyroid drugs for less than 3 months. PBMC-derived RNA was used for the TCR library. The same data also went into a second study, on T cells in Graves' hyperthyroidism and ophthalmopathy.

The chain couples TRBV5-1 to TRBJ1-2; a weak D match, TRBD1 (6 bases). Specimen: peripheral blood mononuclear cells (PBMCs), collected at new diagnosis, from a patient treated with antithyroid drugs. This receptor was taken from a woman aged 30 to 39 with Graves disease. The CDR3 nucleotides are TGCGCCAGCAGCTTGTTCACAGGGGGCTACACCTTC. Protein product: CASSLFTGGYTF.